These T cell receptor beta chains were read from a single sample in a study of blood T cell repertoires in COVID-19. The protocol was immunoSEQ multiplex PCR, while the TCRdb copy is restricted to in-frame clones and leaves out a portion. The sample shows some 46,000 clones, about 87% of them seen only once. The sample was peripheral blood. The receptors were gathered from a man aged 50-60 years with acute or convalescent COVID-19. Each CDR3 is given with its conserved first and last residue. Each record gives: D gene, clone size, V gene, J gene, CDR3 DNA, CDR3 protein. D genes are given only for firm matches. Expanded clones are given a class, and other clones once, few, many or no size at all.

TRBD2	once	TRBV5-1	TRBJ2-7	TGCGCCAGCAGCTTGGCCGGGCCGACTAGCGTACCCTACGAGCAGTACTTC	CASSLAGPTSVPYEQYF
TRBD2	once	TRBV6-1	TRBJ2-3	TGTGCCAGCAGTGCCGAAGCGGGAGGTCTGGGAGATACGCAGTATTTT	CASSAEAGGLGDTQYF
.	.	TRBV7-7	TRBJ2-7	TGTGCCAGCAGCTTAGGGGCGGGGACGTCCTACGAGCAGTACTTC	CASSLGAGTSYEQYF
TRBD2	.	TRBV6-5	TRBJ2-1	TGTGCCAGCAGGAAGAGCGGGAGGCGGTACAATGAGCAGTTCTTC	CASRKSGRRYNEQFF
.	.	TRBV7-2	TRBJ2-5	TGTGCCAGCAGCGCTCCGGGAGTCAGACAAGAGACCCAGTACTTC	CASSAPGVRQETQYF
.	.	TRBV7-8	TRBJ1-5	TGTGCCAGCAGCCCAGGTCCGGGGGGGGGCAATCAGCCCCAGCATTTT	CASSPGPGGGNQPQHF
TRBD2	.	TRBV12-5	TRBJ2-3	TGTGCTAGTGGGGCTAGCGGGAGTGATACGCAGTATTTT	CASGASGSDTQYF
TRBD1	.	TRBV6-5	TRBJ1-2	TGTGCCAGCGGCCCAGGGACAGGGCCTTCCTATGGCTACACCTTC	CASGPGTGPSYGYTF
TRBD1	.	TRBV18	TRBJ1-1	TGTGCCAGCTCGCCCGGGGTGACAGGGGTCCTTGCTGAAGCTTTCTTT	CASSPGVTGVLAEAFF
TRBD2	.	TRBV24-1	TRBJ2-2	TGTGCCACCAGTGATTTCACTAGCGGGAACACCGGGGAGCTGTTTTTT	CATSDFTSGNTGELFF
.	.	TRBV9	TRBJ2-6	TGTGCCAGCAGCGCCACACCTGGGGCCAACGTCCTGACTTTC	CASSATPGANVLTF
.	.	TRBV5-1	TRBJ2-5	TGCGCCAGCAGCTTTGCAGGCCAAGAGACCCAGTACTTC	CASSFAGQETQYF
TRBD1	.	TRBV28	TRBJ1-1	TGTGCCAGCTTTACAGGGGGCAAAGAAGCTTTCTTT	CASFTGGKEAFF
TRBD1	.	TRBV28	TRBJ1-2	TGTGCCATAGGACAGGGGGGCTATGGCTACACCTTC	CAIGQGGYGYTF
TRBD2	.	TRBV7-6	TRBJ2-5	TGTGCCAGCAGCTTACGACTAGCGGGGGGCCTCCAAGAGACCCAGTACTTC	CASSLRLAGGLQETQYF
.	.	TRBV3-1/TRBV3-2	TRBJ2-1	TGTGCCAGCAGCCAATACGGTGGCGGGAATGAGCAGTTCTTC	CASSQYGGGNEQFF
.	.	TRBV9	TRBJ1-3	TGTGCCAGCAGCGTAAATGGGGACTTACGCTCTGGAAACACCATATATTTT	CASSVNGDLRSGNTIYF
TRBD1	.	TRBV6-6	TRBJ2-7	TGTGCCAGCAGGGAGGGACAGGGGGCCTCCTACGAGCAGTACTTC	CASREGQGASYEQYF
TRBD1	.	TRBV29-1	TRBJ2-3	TGCAGCTTCCGACAGGGGGTTTGGATGGACACAGATACGCAGTATTTT	CSFRQGVWMDTDTQYF
TRBD1	.	TRBV27	TRBJ1-2	TGTGCCAGCAGTCCTCTGACAGGGGGAAGTGGTGGCTACACCTTC	CASSPLTGGSGGYTF
TRBD2	few	TRBV13	TRBJ2-1	TGTGCCAGCAGCTTAGCGGGGGGCTACAATGAGCAGTTCTTC	CASSLAGGYNEQFF
.	.	TRBV19	TRBJ1-5	TGTGCCAGTAGTTACAGGGTGGGACAGCCCCAGCATTTT	CASSYRVGQPQHF
.	.	TRBV7-2	TRBJ2-7	TGTGCCAGCAGCTTAGTGAGTGGGAGCGGAGAGCAGTACTTC	CASSLVSGSGEQYF
.	.	TRBV5-6	TRBJ1-2	TGTGCCAGCAGCTTGGGGACAGTAACTCATGTCTATGGCTACACCTTC	CASSLGTVTHVYGYTF
TRBD2	.	TRBV27	TRBJ2-3	TGTGCCAGCCGAACCGGGACTAGGTACACAGATACGCAGTATTTT	CASRTGTRYTDTQYF
TRBD1	.	TRBV4-1	TRBJ2-3	TGCGCCAGCAGCCAAGTTTGGACAGGGTTGAGCGATACGCAGTATTTT	CASSQVWTGLSDTQYF
TRBD1	.	TRBV5-1	TRBJ1-2	TGCGCCAGCAGCTTGGCAGGACAGGGCGATGGCTACACCTTC	CASSLAGQGDGYTF
.	.	TRBV10-3	TRBJ2-5	TGTGCCATCAGTGCTAACGCAGGGGGGCAAGAGACCCAGTACTTC	CAISANAGGQETQYF